This T cell receptor (beta chain) is drawn from a study of CD8+ T cells in alopecia areata. Study at large: Tofacitinib exposure lasted 6 to 18 months, followed by 6 months off drug.

A remark on this clone: Its target is unknown.

Extraction and reverse transcription of RNA yielded cDNA as the sequencing template. Libraries were prepared by immunoSEQ multiplex PCR; TCRdb keeps only in-frame clonotypes and omits some of them. The sample consists of over 120,000 clones, around 51% of them appearing once. Findings and caveats of the study: Alopecia totalis/universalis scalp especially showed more expanded CD8+ clones than normal scalp.

The CDR3 is 17 amino acids. Trimming stripped 1 base from V and 4 bases from J, with 20 bases between. Germline lookup yields CDR1 GTSNPN and CDR2 SVGIG (reference sequence). The sequence derives from a human donor with alopecia areata. The material sequenced was CD4+ T cells sorted from blood, taken at week 0. This chain joins TRBV30 and TRBJ2-1; D is possibly TRBD2 (5 bases). CDR3 nucleotide sequence: TGTGCCTGGAGTGAATACGTAAGAGGGCCCCCTTACAATGAGCAGTTCTTC. Translation gives CAWSEYVRGPPYNEQFF.